This T cell receptor beta chain was retrieved from a study of T cell changes during pregnancy in multiple sclerosis. TCRdb's table, derived via immunoSEQ multiplex PCR, lists solely in-frame clones and lacks some. The sample yields under 70,000 clones, approximately 91% seen once. Trimming at V came to 4 bases and at J to 6 bases, leaving 6 bases not matched to a gene. Germline loops: CDR1 SGDLS, CDR2 YYNGEE. The CDR3 covers 14 residues. The sequence was obtained from a female donor with multiple sclerosis, enrolled in a pregnancy study. The rearrangement joins TRBV9 to TRBJ2-7; 11 bases are a match to TRBD2. This specimen consisted of peripheral blood, obtained in the second trimester of pregnancy. The CDR3 loop reads CASSPQLAGAEQYF. In DNA, the CDR3 is TGTGCCAGCAGCCCCCAACTAGCGGGGGCCGAGCAGTACTTC.